These 20 T cell receptor beta chains came from one sample sequenced in a study of long-term antiretroviral therapy in people with HIV. The assay used was immunoSEQ (version v3.0), run at survey level. Produced via immunoSEQ multiplex PCR; TCRdb's table is partial and in-frame only. The data contain 25,000 to 30,000 clones, 79% of them seen just once; the ten biggest clones take up over 8.5%. Here the sequenced sample was unsorted PBMCs, taken 2.1 years after starting antiretroviral therapy. The receptors stem from a young man with HIV.

With regard to this clone: Because the CDR3 is missing its conserved closing phenylalanine or tryptophan, this is likely a read error. The chain recombines TRBV5-4 with TRBJ1-2; D not certain. Germline V gives CDR1 SGHNT, CDR2 YYREEE (reference sequence). The CDR3 is made up of 16 amino acids. Trimming cost V 2 bases and J 0 bases, with 14 bases left between them. The DNA for the CDR3 is TGTGCCAGCAGCTTACTGTCGGGCCCTTCTAACTATGGCTACACCCTC. Protein product: CASSLLSGPSNYGYTL.

This clone was counted only a few times. This rearrangement joins TRBV7-2 to TRBJ2-6; D uncertain. This CDR3 has 15 amino acids. CDR1 is SGHTA and CDR2 is FQGNSA in the germline V gene. The V and J ends lost 1 base and 0 bases respectively, with 4 bases between them. CDR3 sequence reads: CASSLEHSGANVLTF. The CDR3 DNA is TGTGCCAGCAGCTTAGAACACTCTGGGGCCAACGTCCTGACTTTC.

The chain links TRBV30 to TRBJ2-1; D not resolved. Trimming cost V 0 bases and J 4 bases, with 7 bases left between them. Germline CDR1 is GTSNPN and CDR2 is SVGIG (reference sequence). This CDR3 has 13 residues. The CDR3 loop is CAWSVPLYNEQFF. The CDR3 nucleotides read TGTGCCTGGAGTGTACCGTTATACAATGAGCAGTTCTTC.

The rearrangement uses TRBV10-3 and TRBJ1-5; possible D gene TRBD1, 5 bases. The V gene lost 4 bases and the J gene lost 4 bases, with 8 bases spanning the gap. The CDR3 covers 13 residues. Germline CDR1 reads ENHRY; CDR2 reads SYGVKD. Written as DNA, the CDR3 is TGTGCCATCAGTGGGGACCCTAATCAGCCCCAGCATTTT. Translated: CAISGDPNQPQHF.

The V and J genes are TRBV2 and TRBJ2-5; either TRBD1 or TRBD2 may supply D (5 bases each). V lost 6 bases to trimming and J lost 7 bases, with 15 bases between them. Germline values: CDR1 SNHLY, CDR2 FYNNEI. CDR3 length: 13 residues. CDR3 sequence reads: CASSPDGDGTQYF. The CDR3 DNA reads as TGTGCCAGCAGCCCCGACGGGGACGGGACCCAGTACTTC. The complete variable domain, with remaining parts taken from reference TRBV2 and TRBJ2-5, reads EPEVTQTPSHQVTQMGQEVILRCVPISNHLYFYWYRQILGQKVEFLVSFYNNEISEKSEIFDDQFSVERPDGSNFTLKIRSTKLEDSAMYFCASSPDGDGTQYFGPGTRLLVL.

The chain uses TRBV7-9 and TRBJ2-3, with 10 bases lining up with TRBD2. V trimming: 4 bases; J trimming: 2 bases; junction bases outside the gene matches: 6. The CDR3 consists of 16 residues. Looked up from germline, CDR1 is SEHNR and CDR2 is FQNEAQ (reference sequence). CDR3 amino acids: CASSSSSGGDTDTQYF. Here the CDR3 DNA reads TGTGCCAGCAGCTCCTCTAGCGGGGGCGACACAGATACGCAGTATTTT.

The rearrangement joins TRBV14 to TRBJ2-3; D is possibly TRBD2 (6 bases). In germline, CDR1 is SGHDN, CDR2 FVKESK. Trimming shortened V by 2 bases and J by 4 bases, and 13 bases separated the two germline ends. This CDR3 contains 15 residues. CDR3 in amino acids: CASSQRSPGADTQYF. CDR3 in DNA: TGTGCCAGCAGCCAACGTTCCCCGGGGGCAGATACGCAGTATTTT.

The chain joins TRBV11-3 to TRBJ2-1; 8 nucleotides match TRBD1. This CDR3 is built from 15 residues. The ends lost 5 bases at V and 6 bases at J; junction bases unmatched: 9. CDR1 and CDR2 from the germline V gene are SGHNT and YENEEA. For the CDR3, the DNA is TGTGCCAGCAGCAAGGACAGGGCCCCCTCCAATGAGCAGTTCTTC. This translates into CASSKDRAPSNEQFF.

This rearrangement joins TRBV7-9 to TRBJ2-7, with D perhaps assigned TRBD1 or TRBD2 (5 bases each). V was clipped by 1 base and J by 3 bases, with 7 bases between them. In germline, CDR1 is SEHNR, CDR2 FQNEAQ (reference sequence). CDR3 length: 13 residues. The CDR3 protein is CASSLGGDYEQYF. CDR3 coding DNA: TGTGCCAGCAGCTTAGGAGGGGACTACGAGCAGTACTTC.

V is TRBV19 and J is TRBJ2-1, with 11 nucleotides matching TRBD2. The J segment lost 9 bases and the V segment lost 5 bases, leaving 6 bases of the junction unmatched. Germline V gene data show CDR1 as LNHDA and CDR2 as SQIVND (reference sequence). The CDR3 has 14 residues. The CDR3 DNA reads as TGTGCCAGTAGTTTAGCGGGGGGGCTGGGTGAGCAGTTCTTC. This translates into CASSLAGGLGEQFF.

V usage is TRBV5-1 and J usage is TRBJ2-1; D perhaps matches TRBD2 (6 bases). The CDR3 loop spans 12 amino acids. Germline assignment: CDR1 SGHRS and CDR2 YFSETQ. Trimming stripped 8 bases from V and 9 bases from J, with 15 bases between. CDR3 nucleotides: TGCGCCAGGGGGGGTGGATTGCGTGAGCAGTTCTTC. Its protein product is CARGGGLREQFF.

CDR3 nucleotides: TGCGCCAGCAGTGGACAGGGGCATAATTCACCCCTCCACTTT. It codes for CASSGQGHNSPLHF. This chain connects TRBV10-2 to TRBJ1-6; 8 bases line up with TRBD1. In germline, CDR1 is WSHSY, CDR2 SAAADI. The CDR3 extends over 14 amino acids. V dropped 4 bases and J dropped 5; count of bases not matched to a gene: 1.

The chain combines TRBV5-4 with TRBJ2-7; D not certain. Trimming pared 1 base from V and 6 bases from J, leaving 8 bases between. Per germline, CDR1 SGHNT and CDR2 YYREEE (reference sequence). This CDR3 region has 12 residues. The DNA of the CDR3 is TGTGCCAGCAGCTTGTGGCTTGGCGAGCAGTACTTC. Protein: CASSLWLGEQYF.

CDR3 sequence (DNA): TGTGCCAGCAGTTTCCCCAGGGACCCCTACGAGCAGTACTTC. Amino acid sequence: CASSFPRDPYEQYF. This chain joins TRBV28 and TRBJ2-7; D could derive from TRBD1 or TRBD2 (5 bases each). V lost 3 bases, J lost 2 bases, and 11 bases lay in between. Germline CDR1 MDHEN, CDR2 SYDVKM. The CDR3 runs to 14 residues.

This clone was seen a single time. The rearrangement joins TRBV11-2 to TRBJ2-7, with 9 bases aligning to TRBD1. The V segment lost 5 bases and the J segment 5 bases; nucleotides outside the gene matches: 10. The CDR3 runs 15 residues. Germline V lookup: CDR1 SGHAT, CDR2 FQNNGV. CDR3 coding DNA: TGTGCCAGCAGCCGAACAGGGGGCCGGTGGAACGAGCAGTACTTC. Protein product: CASSRTGGRWNEQYF.

The J gene is TRBJ2-1, the V gene TRBV28, with a weak D call TRBD2 (6 bases). Per the germline V gene, CDR1 is MDHEN and CDR2 is SYDVKM. The V gene lost 3 bases and the J gene lost 3 bases, with 9 bases spanning the gap. The CDR3 runs to 14 residues. The CDR3 is CASSLGGNYNEQFF. CDR3 bases: TGTGCCAGCAGTTTGGGCGGGAACTACAATGAGCAGTTCTTC.

This chain links TRBV7-2 with TRBJ2-7; 9 nucleotides match TRBD2. Per germline, CDR1 SGHTA and CDR2 FQGNSA. This CDR3 has 14 amino acids. V lost 3 bases, J lost 4 bases, and 4 bases stayed unmatched. DNA for the CDR3: TGTGCCAGCAGCTTTGGACTAGCGCCTTACGAGCAGTACTTC. Translated, it gives CASSFGLAPYEQYF.

This chain uses TRBV5-6 with TRBJ1-2; the D gene is possibly TRBD1 (6 bases). Deletions cut 4 bases from V and 1 base from J, with 11 bases between. This CDR3 is built from 14 residues. Germline assignment: CDR1 SGHDT and CDR2 YYEEEE. The CDR3 loop reads CASSQTGGNYGYTF. The DNA of the CDR3 is TGTGCCAGCAGCCAGACAGGCGGTAACTATGGCTACACCTTC.

The genes are TRBV28 and TRBJ2-2; 15 positions match TRBD2. V lost 3 bases to trimming and J lost 3 bases; unmatched junction nucleotides: 5. The germline V gene has CDR1 MDHEN and CDR2 SYDVKM. This CDR3 is built from 18 residues. CDR3 coding DNA: TGTGCCAGCAGTTTTTGGACTAGCGGGAGGGGGGACACCGGGGAGCTGTTTTTT. Translation gives CASSFWTSGRGDTGELFF.

V gene TRBV7-2 combines with J gene TRBJ2-7, with unresolved D. V lost 1 base, J lost 0 bases, and 7 bases lay in between. Per germline, CDR1 SGHTA and CDR2 FQGNSA. This CDR3 comprises 14 residues. The CDR3 loop is CASSLEVHSYEQYF. DNA of the CDR3: TGTGCCAGCAGCTTAGAGGTCCACTCCTACGAGCAGTACTTC.